This T cell receptor beta chain was obtained from a study of T cell responses to AZD1222 COVID-19 vaccine listed by TCRdb under 2021. In the study overall: AZD1222 recipients whose second dose came at about 4 weeks and those whose second dose came at about 12 weeks were combined into one group, since spike-specific TCR depth and breadth did not differ between the two schedules. A total of about 230 trial participants underwent TCR sequencing, of whom 207 received two doses of AZD1222 and about 25 received two doses of the MenACWY control vaccine. Trial participants were enrolled by age into subgroups of 18-55, 56-69 and 70-plus years, and around 140, 26 and 57 TCR-sequenced participants, respectively, were included in these subgroups.

About this clone: Its antigen remains unidentified. The record has no base qualities; no much larger clone is one base away.

The CDR3 regions of human TCRbeta chains were subjected to immunosequencing. The source study handled its data this way. TCRs in the repertoires were compared against a reference library of SARS-CoV-2-specific TCRs that had been generated with the MIRA antigen-specificity platform. Breadth meant the fraction of unique TCRs that were SARS-CoV-2-associated, whereas depth meant the fraction of total T cells that were SARS-CoV-2-associated. Using the MIRA data, each spike-specific TCR was mapped to the spike region that the TCR reacts to and placed in a CD4 or CD8 class. Log10-transformed breadth and depth values were compared by one-way ANOVA with Sidak's multiple comparisons tests. In its TCRdb copy, this immuneACCESS table keeps in-frame sequences only and misses some clones. Where compared with another copy, unresolved V genes explain less than half of these, and the others have no known cause. V and J calls and clone size are those listed in that table; D and trimming were worked out from the DNA. The sample table records more than 90,000 clones; 80% to 85% of these occur just once. 9.4% of the sample is taken by the ten largest.

Study-level results and caveats: Because no day 14 peak-response samples were available, the repertoires could be characterized only after the peak T cell response. Reportedly, almost half of the unique spike-specific TCRs recognized epitopes lying outside the regions that are mutated in the B.1.351 and B.1.1.7 variants. Participants were mostly white British, with more females than males. The authors suggested clonal diversity may have been underestimated. The vaccine-associated CD4 TCRs covered the entire spike protein, and the dominant responses fell in regions 160-218 and 743-854. A significant rise in spike-specific TCR breadth and depth was observed after two AZD1222 doses relative to day 0 and relative to MenACWY recipients. Only 5 to 7 AZD1222 recipients were SARS-CoV-2 seropositive at baseline, limiting conclusions about previously exposed vaccinees. The 56-69-year group was small, and its depth increase did not reach significance, likely because of low power.

The time point label, as the study defines it: baseline before first vaccination. Vaccinee samples were obtained from the UK trials COV001 and COV002, which included a single-blind randomized controlled phase 2/3 trial of AZD1222 (ChAdOx1 nCoV-19) in healthy adults. Trial participant PBMC samples were collected at day 0 and day 28 after the second dose for TCRbeta chain sequencing. For CDR1 and CDR2, the germline V gene lists MGHDK and SYGVNS. The germline V and J ends show losses of 1 base and 10 bases respectively, and no gene match explains 4 bases of the junction. Its CDR3 holds 13 amino acids, cysteine through phenylalanine. The read is trimmed to its CDR3 DNA, 39 bases read in frame from base 1.

Sequenced here: peripheral blood, sampled on day 0 of AZD1222 vaccination. This chain is built from TRBV25-1 and TRBJ2-1, with 7 bases aligning to TRBD2. The sequence was collected from an adult in good health. The DNA reads TGTGCCAGCAGTGAATGGAGCGGGATGGAGCAGTTCTTC. This translates into CASSEWSGMEQFF. With the rest looked up from the reference TRBV25-1 and TRBJ2-1 genes rather than sequenced, the full variable domain is EADIYQTPRYLVIGTGKKITLECSQTMGHDKMYWYQQDPGMELHLIHYSYGVNSTEKGDLSSESTVSRIRTEHFPLTLESARPSHTSQYLCASSEWSGMEQFFGPGTRLTVL.